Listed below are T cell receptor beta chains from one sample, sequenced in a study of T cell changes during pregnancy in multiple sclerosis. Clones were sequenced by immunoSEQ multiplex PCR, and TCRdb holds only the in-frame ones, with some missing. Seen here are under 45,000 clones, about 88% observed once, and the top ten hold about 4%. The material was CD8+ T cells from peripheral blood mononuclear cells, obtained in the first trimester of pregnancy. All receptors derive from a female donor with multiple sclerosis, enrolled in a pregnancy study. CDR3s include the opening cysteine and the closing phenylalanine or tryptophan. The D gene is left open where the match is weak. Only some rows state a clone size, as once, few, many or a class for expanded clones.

cdr3_aa: CASSLSGVGSPLHF; cdr3_nt: TGTGCCAGCAGTCTAAGCGGGGTCGGCTCACCCCTCCACTTT; d_call: -; v_call: TRBV25-1; clone_size: -; j_call: TRBJ1-6
cdr3_aa: CASSLTPGPNRDGYGYTF; cdr3_nt: TGTGCCAGCAGCCTTACCCCCGGCCCTAACAGGGATGGATATGGCTACACCTTC; d_call: -; v_call: TRBV11-2; clone_size: -; j_call: TRBJ1-2
cdr3_aa: CASSPALAGGQADTQYF; cdr3_nt: TGTGCCAGCTCACCTGCCTTAGCGGGGGGGCAGGCAGATACGCAGTATTTT; d_call: TRBD2; v_call: TRBV18; clone_size: -; j_call: TRBJ2-3
cdr3_aa: CASRRNTGELFF; cdr3_nt: TGTGCCAGCAGGAGGAACACCGGGGAGCTGTTTTTT; d_call: -; v_call: TRBV7-3; clone_size: -; j_call: TRBJ2-2
cdr3_aa: CAILAANNEQFF; cdr3_nt: TGTGCCATCTTAGCGGCGAACAATGAGCAGTTCTTC; d_call: -; v_call: TRBV2; clone_size: -; j_call: TRBJ2-1
cdr3_aa: CASSQDRNSYEQYF; cdr3_nt: TGCGCCAGCAGCCAAGACAGGAACTCCTACGAGCAGTACTTC; d_call: -; v_call: TRBV4-3; clone_size: -; j_call: TRBJ2-7
cdr3_aa: CGEGWQGGNQPQHF; cdr3_nt: TGTGGGGAGGGGTGGCAGGGCGGCAATCAGCCCCAGCATTTT; d_call: -; v_call: TRBV21-1; clone_size: -; j_call: TRBJ1-5
cdr3_aa: CASSLGSREVDEQFF; cdr3_nt: TGTGCCAGCAGCTTAGGGAGCCGGGAGGTCGATGAGCAGTTCTTC; d_call: TRBD2; v_call: TRBV7-6; clone_size: -; j_call: TRBJ2-1
cdr3_aa: CASSPTGGIGGYYGYTF; cdr3_nt: TGTGCCAGCAGCCCGACAGGGGGAATAGGGGGTTACTATGGCTACACCTTC; d_call: TRBD1; v_call: TRBV11-3; clone_size: -; j_call: TRBJ1-2
cdr3_aa: CAWSPNDRVWTEAFF; cdr3_nt: TGTGCCTGGAGCCCCAATGACAGGGTTTGGACTGAAGCTTTCTTT; d_call: TRBD1; v_call: TRBV30; clone_size: -; j_call: TRBJ1-1
cdr3_aa: CASSSVAGGPPNEQFF; cdr3_nt: TGTGCCAGCAGCTCCGTAGCGGGGGGGCCCCCCAATGAGCAGTTCTTC; d_call: TRBD2; v_call: TRBV7-2; clone_size: -; j_call: TRBJ2-1
cdr3_aa: CASSLRQGPGEQYF; cdr3_nt: TGTGCCAGCAGCCTCCGACAGGGTCCGGGTGAGCAGTACTTC; d_call: TRBD1; v_call: TRBV9; clone_size: -; j_call: TRBJ2-7
cdr3_aa: CAWSGTGHQPQHF; cdr3_nt: TGTGCCTGGAGTGGGACAGGGCATCAGCCCCAGCATTTT; d_call: TRBD1; v_call: TRBV30; clone_size: -; j_call: TRBJ1-5
cdr3_aa: CASSMVGGDYNEQFF; cdr3_nt: TGTGCCAGTAGTATGGTAGGGGGGGACTACAATGAGCAGTTCTTC; d_call: -; v_call: TRBV19; clone_size: -; j_call: TRBJ2-1
cdr3_aa: CASSFRTGGNEQYF; cdr3_nt: TGTGCCAGCAGCTTCCGGACAGGGGGGAATGAGCAGTACTTC; d_call: TRBD1; v_call: TRBV5-5; clone_size: once; j_call: TRBJ2-7
cdr3_aa: CASSLRGDRAYEQYF; cdr3_nt: TGTGCCAGCAGCTTACGTGGGGACAGAGCTTACGAGCAGTACTTC; d_call: TRBD1; v_call: TRBV11-3; clone_size: -; j_call: TRBJ2-7
cdr3_aa: CASSQDRGIGYGYTF; cdr3_nt: TGCGCCAGCAGCCAAGATCGGGGGATAGGCTATGGCTACACCTTC; d_call: -; v_call: TRBV4-3; clone_size: once; j_call: TRBJ1-2
cdr3_aa: CASSYSGGTDTQYF; cdr3_nt: TGTGCCAGCAGTTACTCCGGGGGCACAGATACGCAGTATTTT; d_call: -; v_call: TRBV6-6; clone_size: -; j_call: TRBJ2-3
cdr3_aa: CSVGGTGRNTIYF; cdr3_nt: TGCAGCGTTGGCGGGACAGGGAGAAACACCATATATTTT; d_call: TRBD1; v_call: TRBV29-1; clone_size: -; j_call: TRBJ1-3
cdr3_aa: CASSLEGAGELFF; cdr3_nt: TGTGCCAGCAGCTTAGAAGGGGCCGGGGAGCTGTTTTTT; d_call: -; v_call: TRBV7-3; clone_size: few; j_call: TRBJ2-2
cdr3_aa: CASRPLAGGGGELFF; cdr3_nt: TGTGCCAGCAGGCCACTAGCGGGGGGCGGCGGGGAGCTGTTTTTT; d_call: TRBD2; v_call: TRBV6-1; clone_size: -; j_call: TRBJ2-2